This T cell receptor beta chain was found in a study of blood T cell repertoires in COVID-19. Here immunoSEQ multiplex PCR was the method, and the copy in TCRdb shows in-frame clones only, minus some. Seen here are over 150,000 clones, 86% observed once, and the top ten hold approximately 7%. Trimming took 6 bases from V and 1 from J, leaving 9 bases between them. Germline-derived CDR1 and CDR2 are LGHDT and YNNKEL (reference sequence). The CDR3 runs 13 residues. The sequencing sample was made of peripheral blood. The J gene is TRBJ1-1, the V gene TRBV3-1 (or the pseudogene TRBV3-2); a possible D gene is TRBD1 (5 bases). The TCR originated in a man aged 45-65 years with active or convalescent COVID-19. CDR3 DNA sequence: TGTGCCAGCAGAAGGGGTCCGAACACTGAAGCTTTCTTT. Translation: CASRRGPNTEAFF.